This T cell receptor beta chain was identified in a study of siplizumab effects on memory and regulatory T cells. Study findings and constraints: Among mappable alloreactive CD4+ clones, the Treg-derived fraction averaged approximately 73% with siplizumab versus 25% to 30% in controls. Siplizumab significantly lowered the alloreactive sequences that could be traced to unstimulated CD4+ memory cells. Naive T cells were seemingly more diverse than memory cells, and major contributions to the alloresponse seemed to be made by them. For siplizumab cultures, the suppressive function of their proliferating Tregs was not confirmed.

The repertoire was sequenced with immunoSEQ multiplex PCR; TCRdb's copy has only in-frame clones and lacks some. The sample lists around 99,000 clones, roughly 94% seen once, with 0.75% in the top ten. Trimming removed 6 bases from V and 6 bases from J; junction bases left unmatched: 8. This CDR3 is 14 amino acids long. From germline, CDR1 is MNHNS and CDR2 SASEGT. A remark on this clone: Its antigen is as yet unknown.

The sequencing input was Tregs sorted from blood. This chain connects TRBV6-1 to TRBJ1-5, with 7 bases aligning to TRBD1. The origin of this receptor is a human donor in good health. CDR3 amino acids: CASSSGGSGQPQHF. Written as DNA, the CDR3 is TGTGCCAGCAGCTCAGGGGGATCAGGTCAGCCCCAGCATTTT.